Described below is a single TCR beta chain sequence and its context. The CDR3 extends over 13 amino acids. Trimming cost V 7 bases and J 0 bases, with 10 bases left between them. CDR1 and CDR2 from the germline V gene are MNHNY and SVGAGI (reference sequence). This sample was included in a study of cytomegalovirus exposure and HLA in healthy donors. Sequencing used immunoSEQ multiplex PCR; TCRdb keeps in-frame clones, though not all of them. The repertoire includes 100,000 to 150,000 clones, approximately 89% of them detected once, and 1% to 1.4% sits in the top ten. The V call is TRBV6-6, the J call TRBJ2-7; D is perhaps TRBD1 (5 bases). The sequencing input was PBMCs. The TCR was taken from a young woman in good health and CMV-seronegative. In DNA, the CDR3 is TGTGCCAGCAATCAGGGAAGCTCCTACGAGCAGTACGTC. Amino acids: CASNQGSSYEQYV.